These 7 T cell receptor beta chains were all obtained from the same sample, sequenced in a study of blood T cell repertoires in COVID-19. Method: immunoSEQ multiplex PCR; TCRdb's copy keeps in-frame clones and lacks some. Among tens of thousands of clones listed, 79% were seen once. Sequencing was performed on peripheral blood. The origin of the receptors is a man aged 55-75 years with active or convalescent COVID-19.

The chain uses TRBV5-5 and TRBJ2-7, with D possibly being TRBD2 (6 bases). In germline, CDR1 is SGHKS, CDR2 YYEKEE (reference sequence). V gave up 1 base and J gave up 2 bases, with 13 bases separating them. The CDR3 length is 15 residues. The CDR3 loop reads CASSLSGGWAYEQYF. The CDR3 DNA follows: TGTGCCAGCAGCTTGTCTGGGGGGTGGGCCTACGAGCAGTACTTC.

The rearrangement joins TRBV29-1 to TRBJ2-6; 7 bases fit TRBD1. CDR3 length equals 14 residues. With 5 bases clipped from V and 1 base from J, the junction kept 2 bases outside the gene matches. Per germline, CDR1 SQVTM and CDR2 ANQGSEA. The CDR3 is CSVRQGSGANVLTF. In DNA, the CDR3 is TGCAGCGTTCGACAGGGTTCTGGGGCCAACGTCCTGACTTTC. Full variable domain (remainder filled in from reference TRBV29-1 and TRBJ2-6): SAVISQKPSRDICQRGTSLTIQCQVDSQVTMMFWYRQQPGQSLTLIATANQGSEATYESGFVIDKFPISRPNLTFSTLTVSNMSPEDSSIYLCSVRQGSGANVLTFGAGSRLTVL.

The chain links TRBV6-5 to TRBJ1-5; D is unclear. Per the germline V gene, CDR1 is MNHEY and CDR2 is SVGAGI. The CDR3 spans 14 residues. V was pared by 4 bases and J by 4 bases, with 11 bases between. The CDR3 reads CASSFVEVNQPQHF. The CDR3 DNA reads TGTGCCAGCAGTTTCGTGGAGGTTAATCAGCCCCAGCATTTT.

This clone was observed once. The chain links TRBV24-1 to TRBJ1-1; possibly TRBD1 for D (5 bases). The CDR3 covers 13 residues. Looked up from germline, CDR1 is KGHDR and CDR2 is SFDVKD. The V gene lost 5 bases and the J gene lost 5 bases, with 11 bases spanning the gap. The chain's CDR3 is CATSGIRGTEAFF. DNA of the CDR3: TGTGCCACCAGTGGTATTAGGGGTACTGAAGCTTTCTTT.

The chain has TRBV11-2 and TRBJ1-6; 9 bases line up with TRBD1. Losses at the gene ends were 4 bases for V and 9 bases for J; bases not matched to a gene: 10. Germline values: CDR1 SGHAT, CDR2 FQNNGV. The CDR3 has 16 residues. As DNA, the CDR3 is TGTGCCAGCAGCTCCTTCCGGGACAGGGAAAGTTCACCCCTCCACTTT. Translation: CASSSFRDRESSPLHF.

This clone was seen at least ten times. The V gene is TRBV2, the J gene TRBJ1-5; weak D call: TRBD1 (5 bases). There are 16 residues in the CDR3. V was trimmed by 0 bases and J by 2 bases, leaving 11 bases between them. Germline-derived CDR1 and CDR2 are SNHLY and FYNNEI. The CDR3 region is CASSEAGGVRNQPQHF. CDR3 DNA: TGTGCCAGCAGTGAAGCTGGGGGGGTCCGCAATCAGCCCCAGCATTTT.

V and J are TRBV9 and TRBJ1-1; TRBD1 aligns across 7 bases. The ends lost 5 bases at V and 10 bases at J; junction bases unmatched: 8. Germline-derived CDR1 and CDR2 are SGDLS and YYNGEE. CDR3 length equals 12 residues. CDR3 in DNA: TGTGCCAGCAGTGGAGGGCAGGGGGGAGCTTTCTTT. Residues: CASSGGQGGAFF. Using reference TRBV9 and TRBJ1-1 for the parts outside the CDR3, the full variable domain is DSGVTQTPKHLITATGQRVTLRCSPRSGDLSVYWYQQSLDQGLQFLIQYYNGEERAKGNILERFSAQQFPDLHSELNLSSLELGDSALYFCASSGGQGGAFFGQGTRLTVV.